The 20 T cell receptor beta chains below all came from one sample that was sequenced in a study of blood T cell repertoires in COVID-19. TCRdb's table, derived via immunoSEQ multiplex PCR, lists solely in-frame clones and lacks some. The table shows more than 200,000 clones, with 86% occurring only once. Source material: peripheral blood. The receptor set was obtained from a man aged 25 to 45 with active or convalescent COVID-19.

In DNA, the CDR3 is TGTGCCAGCAGTCAACGGACTAGCGGGGGTTTCTCAGCAGATACGCAGTATTTT. Its protein product is CASSQRTSGGFSADTQYF. This chain links TRBV11-2 with TRBJ2-3; TRBD2 agrees at 13 bases. V lost 6 bases, J lost 4 bases, and 13 bases stayed unmatched. This CDR3 is built from 18 residues. The germline V gene has CDR1 SGHAT and CDR2 FQNNGV.

Remarks on this clone: In the same sample, other DNA sequences code for this CDR3. The CDR3 is CASSRGGLNTEAFF. CDR3 DNA sequence: TGTGCCAGCAGCCGAGGGGGATTGAACACTGAAGCTTTCTTT. The V gene is TRBV11-2, the J gene TRBJ1-1, with D tentatively TRBD1 (6 bases). V was cut by 5 bases and J by 0 bases, with 10 bases left in between. The germline V gene has CDR1 SGHAT and CDR2 FQNNGV. CDR3 length: 14 amino acids.

V is TRBV27 and J is TRBJ2-4; 10 bases align to TRBD1. CDR1 and CDR2 (germline): MNHEY, SMNVEV (reference sequence). Unmatched junction bases numbered 3, after V lost 5 bases and J lost 5 bases. The CDR3 has 14 residues. CDR3 bases: TGTGCCAGCAGTGATGGGACAGGGGAAAACATTCAGTACTTC. Protein sequence: CASSDGTGENIQYF.

The V call is TRBV6-2 or TRBV6-3, the J call TRBJ1-6; D gene ambiguous. Between the trimmed V and J ends, which lost 2 bases and 2 bases, there was a span of 7 bases. The CDR3 is 15 amino acids. CDR1 is MNHEY, CDR2 SVGEGT, per germline. The CDR3 DNA reads as TGTGCCAGCAGTTACGAGGGAACCTATAATTCACCCCTCCACTTT. Amino acid sequence: CASSYEGTYNSPLHF.

The rearrangement uses TRBV5-1 and TRBJ2-6; tentatively, D is TRBD2 (5 bases). The CDR3 length is 17 residues. Trimming removed 4 bases from V and 4 bases from J, with 18 bases in between. Germline V CDR1 and CDR2: SGHRS, YFSETQ. The CDR3 here is CASSHGGQSTGANVLTF. For the CDR3, the DNA is TGCGCCAGCAGCCATGGAGGCCAGAGCACCGGGGCCAACGTCCTGACTTTC.

The rearrangement links TRBV2 to TRBJ2-7, with 10 bases lining up with TRBD1. The CDR3 totals 14 residues. The germline V gene encodes CDR1 SNHLY and CDR2 FYNNEI. The V segment lost 7 bases and the J segment 1 base; nucleotides outside the gene matches: 4. CDR3: CASTWTGGSYEQYF. The CDR3 nucleotides read TGTGCCAGCACTTGGACAGGGGGATCCTACGAGCAGTACTTC.

The V call is TRBV4-2, the J call TRBJ1-4, with TRBD1 identical over 8 bases. Germline lookup yields CDR1 LGHNA and CDR2 YNFKEQ. Unmatched junction bases numbered 7, after V lost 0 bases and J lost 7 bases. This CDR3 has 16 amino acids. Written as DNA, the CDR3 is TGTGCCAGCAGCCAAGAAGGAGCAGGGGGCTCTGAAAAACTGTTTTTT. Amino acids: CASSQEGAGGSEKLFF.

The rearrangement joins TRBV27 to TRBJ1-6; tentative D call: TRBD1 (6 bases). CDR1 MNHEY and CDR2 SMNVEV come from the germline V gene (reference sequence). This CDR3 contains 16 residues. Between the trimmed V and J ends, which lost 6 bases and 7 bases, there was a span of 19 bases. CDR3 protein: CASRVRGAQPNSPLHF. The DNA for the CDR3 is TGTGCCAGCAGGGTACGGGGGGCACAACCAAATTCACCCCTCCACTTT.

The rearrangement uses TRBV6-5 and TRBJ2-7, with 8 bases lining up with TRBD2. Germline CDR1 and CDR2: MNHEY and SVGAGI. This CDR3 has 14 residues. V lost 5 bases and J lost 4; bases outside the gene matches: 7. The CDR3 bases are TGTGCCAGCAGTCCCCGGGGGGGTAGGTACGAGCAGTACTTC. Amino acids: CASSPRGGRYEQYF.

This rearrangement joins TRBV4-1 to TRBJ2-3; no definite D call. This CDR3 contains 16 residues. V was clipped by 0 bases and J by 3 bases, with 13 bases between them. CDR1 and CDR2 from the germline V gene are MGHRA and YSYEKL. In DNA form, the CDR3 reads TGCGCCAGCAGCCAAGATTCGGGTATTGGTACAGATACGCAGTATTTT. It yields the protein CASSQDSGIGTDTQYF.

This rearrangement joins TRBV5-6 to TRBJ1-1; D is uncertain. CDR3 length: 14 residues. V lost 1 base and J 0 bases, leaving 7 bases between the germline ends. Germline V lookup: CDR1 SGHDT, CDR2 YYEEEE. The CDR3 nucleotides are TGTGCCAGCAGCTTGAGTTCGGTGAACACTGAAGCTTTCTTT. Amino acids: CASSLSSVNTEAFF.

This chain uses TRBV18 with TRBJ2-7; TRBD1 might be the D (5 bases). This CDR3 has 13 residues. Germline CDR1 KGHSH, CDR2 LQKENI. V was shortened by 6 bases and J by 1 base, with 10 bases between the two germline ends. CDR3 DNA: TGTGCCAGCTCCCCGGACATTTCCTACGAGCAGTACTTC. Encoded protein: CASSPDISYEQYF.

The genes are TRBV27 and TRBJ2-5; 8 bases map to TRBD1. The germline CDR1 and CDR2 sequences are MNHEY and SMNVEV (reference sequence). V trimming: 2 bases; J trimming: 2 bases; junction bases outside the gene matches: 4. The CDR3 loop spans 15 amino acids. CDR3 sequence (DNA): TGTGCCAGCAGTTTAGGGACAGGAGAACAAGAGACCCAGTACTTC. Translation gives CASSLGTGEQETQYF.

The J gene is TRBJ1-5, the V gene TRBV28, with 7 nucleotides matching TRBD1. J gave up 6 bases and V 6 bases, and 8 bases lay outside the gene matches. The CDR3 totals 14 residues. Per germline, CDR1 MDHEN and CDR2 SYDVKM. This CDR3 reads CASRPGGTFQPQHF. The CDR3 DNA reads TGTGCCAGCAGGCCAGGGGGTACATTTCAGCCCCAGCATTTT.

The chain joins TRBV7-3 to TRBJ2-3; possibly TRBD1 for D (6 bases). Trimming shortened V by 1 base and J by 0 bases, and 8 bases separated the two germline ends. Germline-derived CDR1 and CDR2 are SGHTA and FQGTGA. The CDR3 is made up of 15 amino acids. The DNA for the CDR3 is TGTGCCAGCAGCTTAAACAGGGCCAGCACAGATACGCAGTATTTT. Protein product: CASSLNRASTDTQYF.

V usage is TRBV11-2 and J usage is TRBJ2-3, with D unresolved. Germline V gives CDR1 SGHAT, CDR2 FQNNGV. The CDR3 is 14 amino acids. V gave up 1 base and J gave up 0 bases, with 5 bases separating them. DNA for the CDR3: TGTGCCAGCAGCTTAGCCGGTAGCACAGATACGCAGTATTTT. Residues: CASSLAGSTDTQYF.

The J gene is TRBJ2-6, the V gene TRBV7-9, with 7 bases matching TRBD1. The CDR3 has 16 amino acids. Germline-derived CDR1 and CDR2 are SEHNR and FQNEAQ (reference sequence). The V and J ends lost 4 bases and 4 bases, in that order; junction bases with no gene match: 7. This CDR3 is CASSYLTGVGANVLTF. In nucleotides, the CDR3 is TGTGCCAGCAGCTACCTCACAGGGGTCGGGGCCAACGTCCTGACTTTC.

This clone was seen a handful of times. J is TRBJ1-2 and V is TRBV12-3 or TRBV12-4; perhaps TRBD1 as D (6 bases). Trimming pared 4 bases from V and 7 bases from J, leaving 10 bases between. The CDR3 is made up of 12 amino acids. This chain's CDR3 is CASSSGGRGYTF. The DNA for the CDR3 is TGTGCCAGCAGTTCGGGGGGCCGTGGCTACACCTTC.

The chain has TRBV27 and TRBJ1-2; D gene ambiguous. The CDR3 consists of 12 residues. The ends were cut back, 4 bases at V and 5 bases at J, with 8 bases in the middle. CDR1 and CDR2 from the germline V gene are MNHEY and SMNVEV (reference sequence). This CDR3 is CASSSAGYGYTF. The CDR3 nucleotides read TGTGCCAGCAGTTCGGCGGGGTATGGCTACACCTTC.

The chain uses TRBV27 and TRBJ2-3, with D unresolved. Trimming stripped 5 bases from V and 1 base from J, with 7 bases between. Germline CDR1 reads MNHEY; CDR2 reads SMNVEV (reference sequence). The CDR3 totals 13 residues. The CDR3 bases are TGTGCCAGCAGTAAGCAGGGCACAGATACGCAGTATTTT. Its translation is CASSKQGTDTQYF.